This is a list of T cell receptor beta chains from one sample in a study of metastatic and nonmetastatic thyroid tumors. MiXCR was used by TCRdb to re-call the PCR reads. The table records some 38,000 clones, 13% of them present only once. Input material: blood. The receptors here all came from a female donor with papillary thyroid cancer or a benign thyroid nodule (not recorded which). Some clones in this sample may be carry-over from other donors' samples. The CDR3 runs from the conserved cysteine through the conserved F or W. D genes are given only for firm matches. The size entry is marked missing in some rows and otherwise reads once, few, many or a size class.

abundance	v_gene	d_gene	j_gene	CDR3nt	CDR3aa
.	TRBV12-3/TRBV12-4	.	TRBJ2-3	TGTGCCAGCAGTTTAACAGATACGCAGTATTTT	CASSLTDTQYF
many	TRBV9	.	TRBJ1-2	TGTGCCAGCAGCCCCAGCGAGGGAGACTATGGCTACACCTTC	CASSPSEGDYGYTF
many	TRBV30	.	TRBJ1-2	TGTGCCTGGAGTACCCGTGGAGGGCCTCATGGCTACACCTTC	CAWSTRGGPHGYTF
many	TRBV6-1	TRBD1	TRBJ1-4	TGTGCCAGCATCGAGGGACAGGGTAAAGAAAAACTGTTTTTT	CASIEGQGKEKLFF
many	TRBV19	TRBD1	TRBJ1-2	TGTGCCAGTAGCCTACAGGGGATACATGGCTACACCTTC	CASSLQGIHGYTF
many	TRBV5-1	.	TRBJ2-1	TGCGCCAGCAGCCCAACCACTCTAGTCAATGAGCAGTTCTTC	CASSPTTLVNEQFF
many	TRBV6-1	.	TRBJ1-1	TGTGCCAGCAGGAAAAACACTGAAGCTTTCTTT	CASRKNTEAFF
many	TRBV29-1	.	TRBJ1-5	TGCAGCGTTGCAGGGGACGGAAATCAGCCCCAGCATTTT	CSVAGDGNQPQHF
few	TRBV15	.	TRBJ2-1	TGTGCCACCAGCAGAGATCAACCGCGGCGGGGTGAGCAGTTCTTC	CATSRDQPRRGEQFF
once	TRBV12-5	.	TRBJ1-5	TGTGCTCCCCGGTACAGGGACAATCAGCCCCAGCATTTT	CAPRYRDNQPQHF
many	TRBV5-1	.	TRBJ1-2	TGCGCCAGCAGCTTATCGGACAGTTTTCTCACTCAGGGCTACACCTTC	CASSLSDSFLTQGYTF
few	TRBV12-3/TRBV12-4	TRBD1	TRBJ1-2	TGTGCCAGCAGTTCGTTCTCTCGGACAGGTACTAACTATGGCTACATCTTC	CASSSFSRTGTNYGYIF
.	TRBV10-1	TRBD2	TRBJ2-5	TGCGCCATCAGAAGGTCTGGGACTAGCGGGAGAGAGACCCAGTACTTC	CAIRRSGTSGRETQYF
.	TRBV10-2	TRBD2	TRBJ2-7	TGCGCTAGCAGTGATCGGTCGGGAGGGCCTTCCTACGAGCAGTACTTC	CASSDRSGGPSYEQYF
many	TRBV7-8	TRBD2	TRBJ2-7	TGTGCCAGCAGCTTAGCGAGACTAGCGGGAGTCTACGAGCAGTACTTC	CASSLARLAGVYEQYF
many	TRBV30	.	TRBJ2-1	TGTGCCTGGAGTGTTACCTTAAGCTCCTACAATGAGCAGTTCTTC	CAWSVTLSSYNEQFF
medium-sized	TRBV6-1	TRBD1	TRBJ2-7	TGTGCCAGCAGTGCGGACAGGGGTAGCGAGCAGTACTTC	CASSADRGSEQYF